This TCR beta chain was sequenced in a study of OX40 agonist ivuxolimab in advanced cancers. Study-wide points: Part of the nonresponder group also had normalized T-cell clonal expansion that was low. At 0.1 to 3.0 mg/kg and by week 6, CD4+ and CD8+ T cells in the blood had expanded clonally.

Germline V gives CDR1 MNHNY, CDR2 SVGAGI (reference sequence). The CDR3 consists of 14 residues. With 2 bases removed from V and 5 bases from J, the gap between germline ends came to 11 bases. Note on this clone: Its antigen is not identified.

The repertoire was sequenced with immunoSEQ multiplex PCR; TCRdb's copy has only in-frame clones and lacks some. The sample yields tens of thousands of clones, around 90% seen once. The chain joins TRBV6-6 to TRBJ2-3, with D possibly matching TRBD2 (5 bases). This clonotype was obtained from an adult with an advanced solid tumor such as melanoma, head and neck, liver or kidney cancer. This specimen was CD4+ or CD8+ T cells sorted from blood, taken in a trial of the OX40 agonist ivuxolimab. The CDR3 loop is CASSYVLARDTQYF. Here the CDR3 DNA reads TGTGCCAGCAGTTACGTTCTAGCACGAGATACGCAGTATTTT.